This record looks at one T cell receptor beta chain sequence and its context. Sequencing used immunoSEQ multiplex PCR; TCRdb keeps in-frame clones, though not all of them. The sample contains 89,000 or so clones, 85% of which appear only once. From germline, CDR1 is SGHTA and CDR2 FQGTGA. Losses at the gene ends were 4 bases for V and 8 bases for J; bases not matched to a gene: 10. The CDR3 runs 17 residues. These data come from a study of blood T cell repertoires in COVID-19. At the level of the study: Spain, Italy and the United States supplied samples that represented acute and convalescent COVID-19. PBMCs, B-cell-depleted T cells, or T cells provided the cDNA or gDNA that made up the material.

Sequenced input: peripheral blood. The chain combines TRBV7-3 with TRBJ2-1; TRBD2 agrees at 14 bases. This TCR derives from a man aged 80 or over with acute or convalescent COVID-19. CDR3: CASSSPRLAGGPDEQFF. The CDR3 DNA sequence: TGTGCCAGCAGCTCCCCAAGACTAGCGGGAGGGCCCGATGAGCAGTTCTTC.